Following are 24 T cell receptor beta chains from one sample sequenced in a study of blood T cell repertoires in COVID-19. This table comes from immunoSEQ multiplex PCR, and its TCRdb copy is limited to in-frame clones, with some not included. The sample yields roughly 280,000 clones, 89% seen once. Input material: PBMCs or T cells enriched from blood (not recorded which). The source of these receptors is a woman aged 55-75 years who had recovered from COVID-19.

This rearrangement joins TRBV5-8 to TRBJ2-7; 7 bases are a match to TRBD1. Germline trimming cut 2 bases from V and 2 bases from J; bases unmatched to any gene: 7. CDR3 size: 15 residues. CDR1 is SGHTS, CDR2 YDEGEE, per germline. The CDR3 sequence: CASSFTGAGAYEQYF. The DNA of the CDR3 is TGTGCCAGCAGCTTTACAGGGGCAGGGGCCTACGAGCAGTACTTC.

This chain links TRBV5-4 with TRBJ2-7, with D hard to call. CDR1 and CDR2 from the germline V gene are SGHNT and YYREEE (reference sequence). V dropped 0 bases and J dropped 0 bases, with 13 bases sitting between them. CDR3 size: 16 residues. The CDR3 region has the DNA TGTGCCAGCAGCTTGGGAGCGCCCATGAGCTCCTACGAGCAGTACTTC. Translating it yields CASSLGAPMSSYEQYF.

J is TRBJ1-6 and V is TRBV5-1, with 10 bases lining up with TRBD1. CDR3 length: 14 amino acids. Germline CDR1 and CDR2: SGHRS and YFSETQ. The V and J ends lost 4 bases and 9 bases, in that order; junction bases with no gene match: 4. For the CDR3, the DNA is TGCGCCAGCAGCCCCGGACAGGGGGTTTCACCCCTCCACTTT. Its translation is CASSPGQGVSPLHF.

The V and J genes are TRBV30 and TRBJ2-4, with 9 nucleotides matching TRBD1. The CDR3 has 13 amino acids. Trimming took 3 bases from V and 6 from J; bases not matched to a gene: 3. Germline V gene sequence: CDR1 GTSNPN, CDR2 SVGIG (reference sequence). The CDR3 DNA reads TGTGCCTGGAGCATGGGACAGGGAAACATTCAGTACTTC. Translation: CAWSMGQGNIQYF.

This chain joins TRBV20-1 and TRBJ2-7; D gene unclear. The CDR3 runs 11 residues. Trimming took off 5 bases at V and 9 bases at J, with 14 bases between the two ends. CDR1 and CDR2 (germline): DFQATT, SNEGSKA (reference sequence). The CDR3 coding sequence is TGCAGTGCTCCCTATCTTACTGGGCAGTACTTC. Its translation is CSAPYLTGQYF.

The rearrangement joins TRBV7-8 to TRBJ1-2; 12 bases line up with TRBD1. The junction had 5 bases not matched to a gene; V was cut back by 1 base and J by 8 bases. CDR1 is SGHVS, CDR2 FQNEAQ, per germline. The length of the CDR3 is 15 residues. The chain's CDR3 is CASSLVGQGAGGYTF. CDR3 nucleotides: TGTGCCAGCAGCTTAGTGGGACAGGGGGCTGGGGGCTACACCTTC.

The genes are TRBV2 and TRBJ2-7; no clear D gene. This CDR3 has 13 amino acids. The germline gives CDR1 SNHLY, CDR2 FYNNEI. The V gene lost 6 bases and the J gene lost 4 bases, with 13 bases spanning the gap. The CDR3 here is CASSVYNGYEQYF. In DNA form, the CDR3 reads TGTGCCAGCAGCGTTTATAACGGGTACGAGCAGTACTTC.

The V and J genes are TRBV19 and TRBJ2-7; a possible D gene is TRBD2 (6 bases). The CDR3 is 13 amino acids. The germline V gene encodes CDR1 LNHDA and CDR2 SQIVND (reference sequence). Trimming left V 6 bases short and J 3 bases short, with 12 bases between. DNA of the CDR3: TGTGCCAGTAGCCCCGGGACTTACTACGAGCAGTACTTC. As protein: CASSPGTYYEQYF. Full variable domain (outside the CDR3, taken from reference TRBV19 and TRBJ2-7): DGGITQSPKYLFRKEGQNVTLSCEQNLNHDAMYWYRQDPGQGLRLIYYSQIVNDFQKGDIAEGYSVSREKKESFPLTVTSAQKNPTAFYLCASSPGTYYEQYFGPGTRLTVT.

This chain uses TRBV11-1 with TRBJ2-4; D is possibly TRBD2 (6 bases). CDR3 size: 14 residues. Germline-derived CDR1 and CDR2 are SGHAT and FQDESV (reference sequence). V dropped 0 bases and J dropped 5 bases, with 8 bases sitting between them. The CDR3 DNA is TGTGCCAGCAGCTTAGCGGGAGGAGAAAACATTCAGTACTTC. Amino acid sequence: CASSLAGGENIQYF.

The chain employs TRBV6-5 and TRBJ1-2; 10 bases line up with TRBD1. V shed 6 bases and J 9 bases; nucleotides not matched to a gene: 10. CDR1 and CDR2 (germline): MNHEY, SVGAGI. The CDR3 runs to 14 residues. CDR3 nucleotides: TGTGCCAGCAGGGATCCCGGGACAGGGGTTAGCTACACCTTC. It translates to CASRDPGTGVSYTF.

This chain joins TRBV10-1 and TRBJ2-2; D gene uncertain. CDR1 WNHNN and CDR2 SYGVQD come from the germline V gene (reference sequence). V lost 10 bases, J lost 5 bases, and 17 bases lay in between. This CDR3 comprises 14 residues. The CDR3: CATQPNYRTGELFF. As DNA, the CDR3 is TGCGCCACCCAACCAAACTATCGGACCGGGGAGCTGTTTTTT.

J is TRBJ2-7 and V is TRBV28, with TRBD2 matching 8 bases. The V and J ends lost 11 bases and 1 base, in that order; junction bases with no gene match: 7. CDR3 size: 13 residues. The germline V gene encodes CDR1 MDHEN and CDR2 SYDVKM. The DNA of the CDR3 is TGTGCCCTCGGGGGGGCGGCTTCCTACGAGCAGTACTTC. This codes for CALGGAASYEQYF. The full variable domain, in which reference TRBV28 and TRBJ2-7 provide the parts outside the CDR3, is DVKVTQSSRYLVKRTGEKVFLECVQDMDHENMFWYRQDPGLGLRLIYFSYDVKMKEKGDIPEGYSVSREKKERFSLILESASTNQTSMYLCALGGAASYEQYFGPGTRLTVT.

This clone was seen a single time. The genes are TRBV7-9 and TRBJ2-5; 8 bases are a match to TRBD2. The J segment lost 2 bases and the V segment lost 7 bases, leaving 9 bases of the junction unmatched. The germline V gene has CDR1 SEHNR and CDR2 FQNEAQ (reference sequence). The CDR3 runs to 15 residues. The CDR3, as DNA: TGTGCCAGCACCCGTGATAGCGGGGCACAAGAGACCCAGTACTTC. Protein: CASTRDSGAQETQYF.

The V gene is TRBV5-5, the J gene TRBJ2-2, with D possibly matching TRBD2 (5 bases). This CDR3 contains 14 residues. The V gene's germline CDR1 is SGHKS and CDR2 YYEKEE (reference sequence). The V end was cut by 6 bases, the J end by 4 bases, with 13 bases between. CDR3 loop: CASIGGGRTGELFF. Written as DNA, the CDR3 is TGTGCCAGCATCGGCGGAGGCCGCACCGGGGAGCTGTTTTTT.

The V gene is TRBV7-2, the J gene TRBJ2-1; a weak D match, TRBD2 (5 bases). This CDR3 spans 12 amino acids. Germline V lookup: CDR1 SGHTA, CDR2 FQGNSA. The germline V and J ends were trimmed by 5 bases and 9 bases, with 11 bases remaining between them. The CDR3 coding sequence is TGTGCCAGCAGCCAACCAGGAGGTGAGCAGTTCTTC. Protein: CASSQPGGEQFF.

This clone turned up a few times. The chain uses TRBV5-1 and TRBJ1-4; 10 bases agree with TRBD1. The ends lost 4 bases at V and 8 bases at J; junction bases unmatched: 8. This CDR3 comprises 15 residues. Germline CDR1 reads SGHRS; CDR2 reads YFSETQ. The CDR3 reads CASSGGGTGEEKLFF. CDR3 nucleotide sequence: TGCGCCAGCAGCGGGGGCGGGACAGGGGAAGAAAAACTGTTTTTT.

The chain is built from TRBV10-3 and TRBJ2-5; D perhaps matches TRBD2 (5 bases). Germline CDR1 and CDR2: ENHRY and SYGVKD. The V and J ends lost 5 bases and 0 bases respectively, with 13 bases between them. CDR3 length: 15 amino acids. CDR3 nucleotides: TGTGCCATCAGTAAGACTACGGGATACCAAGAGACCCAGTACTTC. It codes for CAISKTTGYQETQYF.

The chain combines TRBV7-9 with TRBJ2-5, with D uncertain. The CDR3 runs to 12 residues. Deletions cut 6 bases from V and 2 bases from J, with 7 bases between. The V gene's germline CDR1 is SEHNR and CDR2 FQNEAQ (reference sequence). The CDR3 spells CASRDGQETQYF. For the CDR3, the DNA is TGTGCCAGCAGAGACGGGCAAGAGACCCAGTACTTC.

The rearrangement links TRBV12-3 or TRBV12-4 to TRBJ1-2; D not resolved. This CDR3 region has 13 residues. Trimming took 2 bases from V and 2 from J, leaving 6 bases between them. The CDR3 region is CASSLPGNYGYTF. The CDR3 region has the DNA TGTGCCAGCAGTTTACCCGGGAACTATGGCTACACCTTC.

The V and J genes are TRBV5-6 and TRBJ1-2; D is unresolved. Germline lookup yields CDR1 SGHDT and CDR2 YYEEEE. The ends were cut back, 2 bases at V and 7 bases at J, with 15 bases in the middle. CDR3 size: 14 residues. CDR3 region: CASSFLSGESGYTF. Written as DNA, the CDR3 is TGTGCCAGCAGCTTCCTTTCCGGAGAGAGTGGCTACACCTTC.

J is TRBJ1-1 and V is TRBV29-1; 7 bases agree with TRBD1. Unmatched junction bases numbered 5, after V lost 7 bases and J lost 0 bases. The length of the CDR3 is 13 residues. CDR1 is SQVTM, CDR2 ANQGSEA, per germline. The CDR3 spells CSGTGQLNTEAFF. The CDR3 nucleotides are TGCAGCGGAACGGGACAGTTGAACACTGAAGCTTTCTTT.

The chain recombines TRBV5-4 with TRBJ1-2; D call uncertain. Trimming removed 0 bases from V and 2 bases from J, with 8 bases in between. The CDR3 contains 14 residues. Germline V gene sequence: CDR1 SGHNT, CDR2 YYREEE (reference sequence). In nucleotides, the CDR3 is TGTGCCAGCAGCTTGGATCGGGTAAACTATGGCTACACCTTC. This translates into CASSLDRVNYGYTF.

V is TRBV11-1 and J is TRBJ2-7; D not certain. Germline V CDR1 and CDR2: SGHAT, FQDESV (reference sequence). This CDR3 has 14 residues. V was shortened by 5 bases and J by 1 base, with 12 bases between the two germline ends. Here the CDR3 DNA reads TGTGCCAGCAGCCCCCCCGAGTGGTCCTACGAGCAGTACTTC. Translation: CASSPPEWSYEQYF.

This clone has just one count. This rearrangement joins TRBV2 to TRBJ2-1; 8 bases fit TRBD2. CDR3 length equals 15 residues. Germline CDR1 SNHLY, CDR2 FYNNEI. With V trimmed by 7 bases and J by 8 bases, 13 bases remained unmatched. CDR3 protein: CASTKQPGGVYEQFF. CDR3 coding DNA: TGTGCCAGCACCAAACAACCCGGGGGGGTCTATGAGCAGTTCTTC.